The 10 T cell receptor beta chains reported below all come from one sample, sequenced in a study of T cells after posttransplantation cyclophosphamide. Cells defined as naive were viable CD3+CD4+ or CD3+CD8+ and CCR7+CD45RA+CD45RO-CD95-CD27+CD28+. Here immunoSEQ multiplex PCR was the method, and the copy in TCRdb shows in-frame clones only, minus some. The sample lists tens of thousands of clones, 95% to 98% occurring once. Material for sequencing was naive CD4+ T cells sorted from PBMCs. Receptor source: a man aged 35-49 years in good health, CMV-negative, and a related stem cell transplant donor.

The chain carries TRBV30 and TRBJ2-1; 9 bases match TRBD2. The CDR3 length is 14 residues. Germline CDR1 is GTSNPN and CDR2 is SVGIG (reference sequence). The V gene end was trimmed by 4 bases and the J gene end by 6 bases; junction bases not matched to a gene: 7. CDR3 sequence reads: CAWTSGAVFNEQFF. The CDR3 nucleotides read TGTGCCTGGACTAGCGGGGCCGTTTTCAATGAGCAGTTCTTC.

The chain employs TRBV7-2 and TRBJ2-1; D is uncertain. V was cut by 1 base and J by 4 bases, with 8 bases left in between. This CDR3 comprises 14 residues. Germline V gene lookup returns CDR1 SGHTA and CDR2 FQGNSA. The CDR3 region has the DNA TGTGCCAGCAGCTTAGGTCAGGTTTACAATGAGCAGTTCTTC. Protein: CASSLGQVYNEQFF.

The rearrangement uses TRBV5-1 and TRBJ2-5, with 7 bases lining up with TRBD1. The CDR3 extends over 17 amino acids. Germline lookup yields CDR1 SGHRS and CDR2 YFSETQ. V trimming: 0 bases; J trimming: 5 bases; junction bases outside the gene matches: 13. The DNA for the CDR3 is TGCGCCAGCAGCTTGGACCCCCTACAGGGGAGAAGGGAGACCCAGTACTTC. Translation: CASSLDPLQGRRETQYF.

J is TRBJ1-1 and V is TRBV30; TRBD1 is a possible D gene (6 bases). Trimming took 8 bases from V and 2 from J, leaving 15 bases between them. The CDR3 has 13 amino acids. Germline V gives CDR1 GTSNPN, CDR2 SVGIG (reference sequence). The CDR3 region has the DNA TGTGCCGGCAACAGGGAACTAAACACTGAAGCTTTCTTT. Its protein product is CAGNRELNTEAFF.

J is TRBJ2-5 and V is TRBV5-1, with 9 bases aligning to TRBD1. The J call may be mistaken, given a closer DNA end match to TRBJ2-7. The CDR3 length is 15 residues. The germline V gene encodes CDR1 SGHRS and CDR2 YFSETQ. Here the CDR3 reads CASSLAGTGTYEQYF. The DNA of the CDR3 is TGCGCCAGCAGCTTGGCCGGGACAGGGACCTACGAGCAGTACTTC.

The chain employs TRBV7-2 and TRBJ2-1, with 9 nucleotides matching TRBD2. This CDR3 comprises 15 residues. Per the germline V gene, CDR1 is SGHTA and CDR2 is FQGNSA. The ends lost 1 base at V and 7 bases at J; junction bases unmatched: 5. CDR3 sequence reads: CASSLVSGSLNEQFF. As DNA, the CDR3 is TGTGCCAGCAGCTTAGTTAGCGGGAGTCTGAATGAGCAGTTCTTC. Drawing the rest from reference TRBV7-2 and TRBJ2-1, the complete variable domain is GAGVSQSPSNKVTEKGKDVELRCDPISGHTALYWYRQSLGQGLEFLIYFQGNSAPDKSGLPSDRFSAERTGGSVSTLTIQRTQQEDSAVYLCASSLVSGSLNEQFFGPGTRLTVL.

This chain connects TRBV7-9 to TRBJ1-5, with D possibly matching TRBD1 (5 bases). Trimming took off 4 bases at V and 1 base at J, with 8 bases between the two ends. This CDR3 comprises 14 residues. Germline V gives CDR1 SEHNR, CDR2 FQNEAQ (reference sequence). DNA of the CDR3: TGTGCCAGCAGCTGGGGGGGGAGCAATCAGCCCCAGCATTTT. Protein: CASSWGGSNQPQHF.

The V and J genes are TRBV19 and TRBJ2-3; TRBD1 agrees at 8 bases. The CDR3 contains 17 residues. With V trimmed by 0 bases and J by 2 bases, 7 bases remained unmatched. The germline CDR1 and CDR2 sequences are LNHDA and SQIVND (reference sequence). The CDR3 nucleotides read TGTGCCAGTAGTATAGATGGACAGGGTCTTATCACAGATACGCAGTATTTT. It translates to CASSIDGQGLITDTQYF.

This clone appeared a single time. Here the CDR3 DNA reads TGTGCCTGGAGTGGTCCTTCAGGAAGGGGTGAAAAACTGTTTTTT. It codes for CAWSGPSGRGEKLFF. The chain carries TRBV30 and TRBJ1-4; D is perhaps TRBD1 (5 bases). V was trimmed by 1 base and J by 7 bases, leaving 16 bases between them. This CDR3 has 15 residues. Looked up from germline, CDR1 is GTSNPN and CDR2 is SVGIG (reference sequence).

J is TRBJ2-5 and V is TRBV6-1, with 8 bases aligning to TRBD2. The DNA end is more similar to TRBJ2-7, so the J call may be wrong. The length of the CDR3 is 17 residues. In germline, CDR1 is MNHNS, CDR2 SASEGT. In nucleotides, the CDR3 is TGTGCCAGCAGTGAACTGGCGGGAGGTGCCATAGCCTACGAGCAGTACTTC. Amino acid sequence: CASSELAGGAIAYEQYF.